This T cell receptor beta chain derives from a study of blood T cell repertoires in COVID-19. Study summary: The samples span acute and convalescent COVID-19 from the United States, Italy and Spain. The cDNA or gDNA used as material had been derived from T cells, B-cell-depleted T cells, or PBMCs.

The CDR3 is made up of 13 amino acids. Trimming took off 4 bases at V and 4 bases at J, with 10 bases between the two ends. In the study's own analysis: Amplification from reference gene primers served as the basis for estimated nucleated cell counts. Sequencing used immunoSEQ multiplex PCR; TCRdb keeps in-frame clones, though not all of them. V, J and clone size are those of that table, while D and trimming were read from the DNA. The table lists approximately 230,000 clones, about 80% of them singletons. This clone was counted a single time. Sequences were obtained from peripheral blood. This clonotype originated in a man older than 75 with acute or convalescent COVID-19. The chain has TRBV12-3 or TRBV12-4 and TRBJ1-1; D gene uncertain. The CDR3 DNA sequence: TGTGCCAGCAGTTGGGGAGGGAGCACTGAAGCTTTCTTT. Its protein is CASSWGGSTEAFF.